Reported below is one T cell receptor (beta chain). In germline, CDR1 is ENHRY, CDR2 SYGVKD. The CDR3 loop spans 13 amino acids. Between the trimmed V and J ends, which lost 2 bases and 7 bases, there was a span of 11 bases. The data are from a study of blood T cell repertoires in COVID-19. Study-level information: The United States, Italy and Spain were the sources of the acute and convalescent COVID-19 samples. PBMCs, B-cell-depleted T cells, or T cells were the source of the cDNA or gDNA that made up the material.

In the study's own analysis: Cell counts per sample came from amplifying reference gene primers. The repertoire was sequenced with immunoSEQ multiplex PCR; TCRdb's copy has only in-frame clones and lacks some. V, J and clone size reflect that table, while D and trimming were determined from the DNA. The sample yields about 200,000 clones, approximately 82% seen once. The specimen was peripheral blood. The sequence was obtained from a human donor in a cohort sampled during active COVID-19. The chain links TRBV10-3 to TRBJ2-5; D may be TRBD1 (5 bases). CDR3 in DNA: TGTGCCATCAGTGAGGAAGGGGTGGGGACCCAGTACTTC. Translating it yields CAISEEGVGTQYF.